Listed below are T cell receptor beta chains from one sample, sequenced in a study of blood T cells in healthy people across ages. MiXCR, applied by TCRdb to the 5' RACE reads, yields one record per CDR3 protein. The sample holds 1.5 million to 2 million distinct CDR3 sequences, approximately 50% seen once. Sample: blood. These receptors came from a woman between 35 and 50 years old in good health. The CDR3 runs from the conserved cysteine through the conserved F or W. The D gene is left open where the match is weak. For some rows the clone size is stated as once, few or many, or as a class when expanded; others skip it.

J gene: TRBJ1-1; V gene: TRBV4-1; clone size: -; D gene: TRBD1; CDR3 DNA: TGCGCCAGCAGCCAAGAAGGGACAGCGCGTGAAGCTTTCTTT; CDR3 protein: CASSQEGTAREAFF
J gene: TRBJ2-1; V gene: TRBV27; clone size: few; D gene: -; CDR3 DNA: TGTGCCAGCAGTTTATCTTTCGGGGGGCTCCAGCAGTTCTTC; CDR3 protein: CASSLSFGGLQQFF
J gene: TRBJ1-1; V gene: TRBV4-2; clone size: -; D gene: TRBD1; CDR3 DNA: TGTGCCAGCAGCCAAGACGGGGACAGGGGGAAAGCTTTCTTT; CDR3 protein: CASSQDGDRGKAFF
J gene: TRBJ1-4; V gene: TRBV4-2; clone size: -; D gene: -; CDR3 DNA: TGTGCCAGCAGCCAAGTGGGGGAGGAAAAACTGTTTTTT; CDR3 protein: CASSQVGEEKLFF
J gene: TRBJ2-5; V gene: TRBV5-1; clone size: -; D gene: TRBD2; CDR3 DNA: TGCGCCAGCATCTTGGGAGCGGGAATTCAGTACTTC; CDR3 protein: CASILGAGIQYF
J gene: TRBJ2-1; V gene: TRBV6-1; clone size: -; D gene: -; CDR3 DNA: TGTGCCAGCAGTGAAGCGCAGGGCCTTGAGCAGTTCTTC; CDR3 protein: CASSEAQGLEQFF
J gene: TRBJ2-1; V gene: TRBV5-1; clone size: few; D gene: -; CDR3 DNA: TGCGCCAGCAGCTTGGACGGGCGGAATGAGCAGTTCTTC; CDR3 protein: CASSLDGRNEQFF
J gene: TRBJ1-2; V gene: TRBV20-1; clone size: -; D gene: -; CDR3 DNA: TGCAGTGCTAGAGTCCCCGGACAGTTCCTTAACTATGGCTACACCTTC; CDR3 protein: CSARVPGQFLNYGYTF
J gene: TRBJ1-6; V gene: TRBV27; clone size: -; D gene: TRBD1; CDR3 DNA: TGTGCCAGCAGTTTAGGGGACAGGGCTGTCTCACCCCTCCACTTT; CDR3 protein: CASSLGDRAVSPLHF
J gene: TRBJ1-6; V gene: TRBV7-2; clone size: many; D gene: TRBD1; CDR3 DNA: TGTGCCAGCAGCCGGGACAGGGCGAATTCACCCCTCCACTTT; CDR3 protein: CASSRDRANSPLHF
J gene: TRBJ2-1; V gene: TRBV15; clone size: -; D gene: TRBD2; CDR3 DNA: TGTGCCACCAGCGGTAGCGGGTCATGGGGCAATGAGCAGTTCTTC; CDR3 protein: CATSGSGSWGNEQFF
J gene: TRBJ1-1; V gene: TRBV7-8; clone size: -; D gene: -; CDR3 DNA: TGTGCCAGCAGCTTAGAGGTCAAGAACACTGAAGCTTTCTTT; CDR3 protein: CASSLEVKNTEAFF
J gene: TRBJ1-4; V gene: TRBV6-6; clone size: -; D gene: -; CDR3 DNA: TGTGCCAGTAAAGGGGGTCAGGTTGAAAAACTGTTTTTT; CDR3 protein: CASKGGQVEKLFF
J gene: TRBJ1-2; V gene: TRBV28; clone size: few; D gene: -; CDR3 DNA: TGTGCCAGCTTCTCCGGCTATGGCTACACCTTC; CDR3 protein: CASFSGYGYTF
J gene: TRBJ2-5; V gene: TRBV4-3; clone size: once; D gene: TRBD1; CDR3 DNA: TGCGTCAGCAGCCAGATGGGGACAGGGGAAGAGACCCAGTACTTC; CDR3 protein: CVSSQMGTGEETQYF
J gene: TRBJ2-6; V gene: TRBV6-5; clone size: few; D gene: -; CDR3 DNA: TGTGCCAGCAGAAAAGGCGCCCGAGTTGGGGCCAACGTCCTGACTTTC; CDR3 protein: CASRKGARVGANVLTF
J gene: TRBJ2-5; V gene: TRBV5-1; clone size: -; D gene: TRBD2; CDR3 DNA: TGCGCCAGCAGCATAGGACTAGCCGGGGAGACCCAGTACTTC; CDR3 protein: CASSIGLAGETQYF
J gene: TRBJ2-3; V gene: TRBV6-5; clone size: -; D gene: -; CDR3 DNA: TGTGCCAGCAGGAGAAGGGGAGACACAGATACGCAGTATTTT; CDR3 protein: CASRRRGDTDTQYF
J gene: TRBJ1-4; V gene: TRBV11-2; clone size: few; D gene: TRBD1; CDR3 DNA: TGTGCCAGCAGCTGGCAGGGGGCGTCCATGGGTGAAAAACTGTTTTTT; CDR3 protein: CASSWQGASMGEKLFF
J gene: TRBJ2-7; V gene: TRBV20-1; clone size: -; D gene: -; CDR3 DNA: TGCAGTGCTATTGACTATGACGAGCAGTACTTC; CDR3 protein: CSAIDYDEQYF
J gene: TRBJ2-5; V gene: TRBV7-9; clone size: few; D gene: -; CDR3 DNA: TGTGCCAGCTTCCTTTGGACCCCTCGAGGGGGGATAGAGACCCAGTACTTC; CDR3 protein: CASFLWTPRGGIETQYF
J gene: TRBJ2-2; V gene: TRBV12-3/TRBV12-4; clone size: -; D gene: -; CDR3 DNA: TGTGCCAGCAGCGCCCGAACAGGGCCCACCGGGGAGCTGTTTTTT; CDR3 protein: CASSARTGPTGELFF
J gene: TRBJ2-5; V gene: TRBV20-1; clone size: -; D gene: -; CDR3 DNA: TGCAGTGCACCCCACCTGGAGGGGGGAGAGACCCAGTACTTC; CDR3 protein: CSAPHLEGGETQYF
J gene: TRBJ2-7; V gene: TRBV7-9; clone size: few; D gene: -; CDR3 DNA: TGTGCCAGCAGCCCGTGGGACTTTCCCTACGAGCAGTACTTC; CDR3 protein: CASSPWDFPYEQYF
J gene: TRBJ2-5; V gene: TRBV9; clone size: few; D gene: -; CDR3 DNA: TGTGCCAGCAGCGTAGGAAGTGTCGAGACCCAGTACTTC; CDR3 protein: CASSVGSVETQYF
J gene: TRBJ2-5; V gene: TRBV6-6; clone size: -; D gene: TRBD1; CDR3 DNA: TGTGCCAGCAGTTATTATGTCGGACAGGGGTTGGGAGAGACCCAGTACTTC; CDR3 protein: CASSYYVGQGLGETQYF
J gene: TRBJ1-4; V gene: TRBV4-1; clone size: -; D gene: -; CDR3 DNA: TGCGCCAGCAGCCAAGATCGTGGAGGGCGAGGAGAAAAACTGTTTTTT; CDR3 protein: CASSQDRGGRGEKLFF
J gene: TRBJ1-2; V gene: TRBV6-2/TRBV6-3; clone size: -; D gene: -; CDR3 DNA: TGTGCCAGCAGTACGTACCGGGGAAACTATGGCTACACCTTC; CDR3 protein: CASSTYRGNYGYTF
J gene: TRBJ2-1; V gene: TRBV7-9; clone size: -; D gene: TRBD2; CDR3 DNA: TGTGCCAGCAGCGGCGACTGGACTAGCGGGGGGCAGTTCTTC; CDR3 protein: CASSGDWTSGGQFF
J gene: TRBJ1-5; V gene: TRBV2; clone size: -; D gene: -; CDR3 DNA: TGTGCCAGCAACGACAGGCCTAAGGGGCAGCCCCAGCATTTT; CDR3 protein: CASNDRPKGQPQHF
J gene: TRBJ1-5; V gene: TRBV20-1; clone size: few; D gene: TRBD1; CDR3 DNA: TGCAGTGCTCGACAGGGACTATATAGCAATCAGCCCCAGCATTTT; CDR3 protein: CSARQGLYSNQPQHF
J gene: TRBJ1-2; V gene: TRBV15; clone size: few; D gene: -; CDR3 DNA: TGTGCCACCAGCAGAGATGCGGGGCAGGTCCTTGGCTACACCTTC; CDR3 protein: CATSRDAGQVLGYTF
J gene: TRBJ2-1; V gene: TRBV20-1; clone size: few; D gene: -; CDR3 DNA: TGCAGTGCTAGTCGGCCGAGCTCCTACAATGAGCAGTTCTTC; CDR3 protein: CSASRPSSYNEQFF
J gene: TRBJ1-2; V gene: TRBV7-9; clone size: few; D gene: -; CDR3 DNA: TGTGCCAGCAGCTTACGTGGCAGGGACTATGGCTACACCTTC; CDR3 protein: CASSLRGRDYGYTF
J gene: TRBJ1-2; V gene: TRBV9; clone size: -; D gene: -; CDR3 DNA: TGTGCCAGCAGCCCCCAGGGAGTCTTTTATGGCTACACCTTC; CDR3 protein: CASSPQGVFYGYTF
J gene: TRBJ1-6; V gene: TRBV6-2/TRBV6-3; clone size: few; D gene: -; CDR3 DNA: TGTGCCAGCAGTTTCGGCCGGGATAATTCACCCCTCCACTTT; CDR3 protein: CASSFGRDNSPLHF
J gene: TRBJ2-1; V gene: TRBV20-1; clone size: -; D gene: TRBD1; CDR3 DNA: TGCAGTGCTAGAAGTGGGACAGCCTCCTACAATGAGCAGTTCTTC; CDR3 protein: CSARSGTASYNEQFF
J gene: TRBJ1-2; V gene: TRBV5-1; clone size: -; D gene: TRBD1; CDR3 DNA: TGCGCCAGCAGCCCATCGACAGGGTTGAGCTATGGCTACACCTTC; CDR3 protein: CASSPSTGLSYGYTF
J gene: TRBJ1-1; V gene: TRBV21-1; clone size: -; D gene: -; CDR3 DNA: TGTGCCAGCAGCTTTCCGGCCCATCAGCGGACACTGACTGAAGCTTTCTTT; CDR3 protein: CASSFPAHQRTLTEAFF
J gene: TRBJ2-1; V gene: TRBV28; clone size: -; D gene: TRBD2; CDR3 DNA: TGTGCCAGCAGTCCAAGAGCGGGGGCCCCGTACAATGAGCAGTTCTTC; CDR3 protein: CASSPRAGAPYNEQFF
J gene: TRBJ1-1; V gene: TRBV6-1; clone size: -; D gene: -; CDR3 DNA: TGTGCCAGCAGTGAAGCCGGGGGCAGGGTAACTGAAGCTTTCTTT; CDR3 protein: CASSEAGGRVTEAFF
J gene: TRBJ1-4; V gene: TRBV14; clone size: -; D gene: -; CDR3 DNA: TGTGCCAGCCGAAGAACAACTAATGAAAAACTGTTTTTT; CDR3 protein: CASRRTTNEKLFF
J gene: TRBJ2-3; V gene: TRBV4-2; clone size: -; D gene: -; CDR3 DNA: TGTGCCAGCAGCCAAGAGCCCCCCGGGCCCCAGCCCGGTACGCAGTATTTT; CDR3 protein: CASSQEPPGPQPGTQYF
J gene: TRBJ2-1; V gene: TRBV12-5; clone size: -; D gene: -; CDR3 DNA: TGTGCTAGTGGTTTGGTACTGGGGGAGCAGTTCTTC; CDR3 protein: CASGLVLGEQFF
J gene: TRBJ2-3; V gene: TRBV29-1; clone size: -; D gene: -; CDR3 DNA: TGCAGCGTTGAAGATGTTACAGAGACAGATACGCAGTATTTT; CDR3 protein: CSVEDVTETDTQYF
J gene: TRBJ2-2; V gene: TRBV5-1; clone size: -; D gene: -; CDR3 DNA: TGCGCCAGCAGCTTGTTGGAGGGGGTGAACACCGGGGAGCTGTTTTTT; CDR3 protein: CASSLLEGVNTGELFF